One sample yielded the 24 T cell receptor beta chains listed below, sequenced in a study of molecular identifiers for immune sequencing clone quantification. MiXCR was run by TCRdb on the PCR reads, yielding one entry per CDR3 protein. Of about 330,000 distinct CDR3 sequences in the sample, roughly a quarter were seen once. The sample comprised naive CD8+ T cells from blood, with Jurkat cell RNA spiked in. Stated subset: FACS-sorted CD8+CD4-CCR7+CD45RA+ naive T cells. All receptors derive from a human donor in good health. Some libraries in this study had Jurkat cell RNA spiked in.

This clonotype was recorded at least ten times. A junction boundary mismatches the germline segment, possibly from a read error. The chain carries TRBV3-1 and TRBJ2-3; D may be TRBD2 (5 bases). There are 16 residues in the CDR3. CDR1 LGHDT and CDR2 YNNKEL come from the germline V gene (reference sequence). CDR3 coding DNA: TGCGCCAGCAGCCAAGTCGCGGGCGGCAGCACAGATACGCAGTATTTT. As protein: CASSQVAGGSTDTQYF.

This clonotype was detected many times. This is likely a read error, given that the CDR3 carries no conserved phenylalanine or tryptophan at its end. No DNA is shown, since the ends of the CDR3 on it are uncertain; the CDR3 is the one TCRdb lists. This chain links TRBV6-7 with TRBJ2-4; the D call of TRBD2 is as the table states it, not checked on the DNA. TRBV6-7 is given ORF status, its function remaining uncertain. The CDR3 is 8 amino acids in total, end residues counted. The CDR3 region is CASNGLSV.

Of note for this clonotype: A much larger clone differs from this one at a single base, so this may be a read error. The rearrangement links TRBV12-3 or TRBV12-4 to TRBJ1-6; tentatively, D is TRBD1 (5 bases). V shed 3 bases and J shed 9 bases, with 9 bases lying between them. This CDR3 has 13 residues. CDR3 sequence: CASSFRETSPLHF. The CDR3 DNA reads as TGTGCCAGCAGTTTCAGGGAAACTTCACCCCTCCACTTT.

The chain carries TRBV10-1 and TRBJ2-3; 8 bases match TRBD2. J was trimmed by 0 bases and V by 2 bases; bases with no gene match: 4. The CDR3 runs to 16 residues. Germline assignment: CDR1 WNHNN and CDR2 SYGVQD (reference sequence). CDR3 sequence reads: CASSEASGRSTDTQYF. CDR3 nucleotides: TGCGCCAGCAGTGAGGCTAGCGGGCGAAGCACAGATACGCAGTATTTT.

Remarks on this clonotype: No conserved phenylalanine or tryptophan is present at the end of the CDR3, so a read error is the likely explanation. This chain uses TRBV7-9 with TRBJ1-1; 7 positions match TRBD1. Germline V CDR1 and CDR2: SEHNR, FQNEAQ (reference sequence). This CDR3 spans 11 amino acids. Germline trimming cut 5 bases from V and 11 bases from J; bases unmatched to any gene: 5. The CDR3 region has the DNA TGTGCCAGCAGCGGCGGACAGGAGGCTTTCTTA. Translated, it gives CASSGGQEAFL.

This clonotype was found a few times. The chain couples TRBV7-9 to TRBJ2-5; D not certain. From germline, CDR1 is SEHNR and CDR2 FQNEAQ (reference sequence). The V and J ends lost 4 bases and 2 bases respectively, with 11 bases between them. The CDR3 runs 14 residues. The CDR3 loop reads CASSSLTEQETQYF. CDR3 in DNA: TGTGCCAGCAGCTCGCTGACGGAGCAAGAGACCCAGTACTTC.

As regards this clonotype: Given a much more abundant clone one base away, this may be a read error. The CDR3 DNA follows: TGTGCCAGCAGCTTATTCGGAGGGACGGGGGAGACCCAGCACTTC. Its translation: CASSLFGGTGETQHF. V usage is TRBV7-9 and J usage is TRBJ2-5; a possible D gene is TRBD2 (6 bases). The CDR3 contains 15 residues. Germline CDR1 SEHNR, CDR2 FQNEAQ (reference sequence).

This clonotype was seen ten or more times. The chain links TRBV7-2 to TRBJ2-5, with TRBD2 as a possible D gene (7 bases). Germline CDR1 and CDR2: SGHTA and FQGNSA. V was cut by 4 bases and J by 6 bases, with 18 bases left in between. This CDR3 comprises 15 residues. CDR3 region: CASSSDLGGRKTQYF. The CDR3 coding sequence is TGTGCCAGCAGCTCGGATCTGGGGGGGCGGAAGACCCAGTACTTC.

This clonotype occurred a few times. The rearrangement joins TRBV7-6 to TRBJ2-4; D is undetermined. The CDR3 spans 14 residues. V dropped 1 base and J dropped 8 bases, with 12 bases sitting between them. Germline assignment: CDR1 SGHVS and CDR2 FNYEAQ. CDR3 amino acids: CASSLVGPKDIQYF. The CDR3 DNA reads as TGTGCCAGCAGCTTAGTGGGCCCCAAGGACATTCAGTACTTC.

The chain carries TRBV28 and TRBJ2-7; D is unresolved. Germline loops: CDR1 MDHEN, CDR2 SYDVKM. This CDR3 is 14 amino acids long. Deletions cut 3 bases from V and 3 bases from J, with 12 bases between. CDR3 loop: CASSFRGVGYEQYF. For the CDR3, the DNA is TGTGCCAGCAGTTTCCGCGGAGTCGGCTACGAGCAGTACTTC.

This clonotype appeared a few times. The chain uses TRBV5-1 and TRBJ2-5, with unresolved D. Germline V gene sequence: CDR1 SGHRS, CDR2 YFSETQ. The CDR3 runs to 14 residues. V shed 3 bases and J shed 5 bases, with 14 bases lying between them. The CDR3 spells CASSSHLFGETQYF. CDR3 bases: TGCGCCAGCAGCTCACACCTCTTTGGGGAGACCCAGTACTTC.

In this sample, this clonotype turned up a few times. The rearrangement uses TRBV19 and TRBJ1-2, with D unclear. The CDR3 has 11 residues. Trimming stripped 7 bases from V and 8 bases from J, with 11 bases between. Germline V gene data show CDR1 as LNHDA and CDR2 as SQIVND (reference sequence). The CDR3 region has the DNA TGTGCCAGTAAACAGCCAAAAGGCTACACCTTC. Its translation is CASKQPKGYTF.

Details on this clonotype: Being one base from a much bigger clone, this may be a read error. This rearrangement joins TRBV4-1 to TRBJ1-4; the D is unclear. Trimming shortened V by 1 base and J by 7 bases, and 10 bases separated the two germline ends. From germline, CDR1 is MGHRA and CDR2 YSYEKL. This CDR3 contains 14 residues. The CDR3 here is CASSQVGYGEKLFF. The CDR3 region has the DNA TGCGCCAGCAGCCAAGTGGGCTATGGTGAAAAACTGTTTTTT.

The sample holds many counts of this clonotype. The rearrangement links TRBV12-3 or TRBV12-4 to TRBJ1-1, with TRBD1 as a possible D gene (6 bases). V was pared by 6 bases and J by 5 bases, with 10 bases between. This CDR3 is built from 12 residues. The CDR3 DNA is TGTGCCAGCAGCGTACAGGGTACTGAAGCTTTCTTT. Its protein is CASSVQGTEAFF.

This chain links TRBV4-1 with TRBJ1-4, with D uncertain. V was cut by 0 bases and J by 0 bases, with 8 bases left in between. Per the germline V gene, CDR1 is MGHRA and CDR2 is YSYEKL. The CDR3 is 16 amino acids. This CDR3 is CASSQDPAATNEKLFF. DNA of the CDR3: TGCGCCAGCAGCCAAGACCCGGCGGCAACTAATGAAAAACTGTTTTTT.

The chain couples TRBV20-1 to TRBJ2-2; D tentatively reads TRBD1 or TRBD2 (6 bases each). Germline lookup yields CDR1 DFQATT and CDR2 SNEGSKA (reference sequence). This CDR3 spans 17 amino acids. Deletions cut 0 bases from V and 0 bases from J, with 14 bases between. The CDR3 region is CSARDWGDTPNTGELFF. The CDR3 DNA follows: TGCAGTGCTAGAGATTGGGGGGACACCCCGAACACCGGGGAGCTGTTTTTT.

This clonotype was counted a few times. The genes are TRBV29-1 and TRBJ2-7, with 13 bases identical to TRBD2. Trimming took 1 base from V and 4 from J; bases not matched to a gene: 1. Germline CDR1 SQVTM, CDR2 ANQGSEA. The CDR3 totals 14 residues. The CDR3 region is CSVEGTSGGYEQYF. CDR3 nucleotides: TGCAGCGTTGAAGGGACTAGCGGGGGATACGAGCAGTACTTC.

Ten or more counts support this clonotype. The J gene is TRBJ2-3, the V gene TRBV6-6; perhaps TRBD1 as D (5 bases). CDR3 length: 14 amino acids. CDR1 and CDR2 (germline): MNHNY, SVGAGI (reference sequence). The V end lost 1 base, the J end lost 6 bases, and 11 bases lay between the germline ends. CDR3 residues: CASSYLTDIDTQYF. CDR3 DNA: TGTGCCAGCAGTTACTTAACGGACATCGATACGCAGTATTTT.

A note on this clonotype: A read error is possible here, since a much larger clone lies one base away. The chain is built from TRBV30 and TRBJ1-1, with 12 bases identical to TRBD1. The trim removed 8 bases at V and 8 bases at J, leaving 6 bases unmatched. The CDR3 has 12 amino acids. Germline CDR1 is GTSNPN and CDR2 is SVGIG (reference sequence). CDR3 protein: CARGTGGSEAFF. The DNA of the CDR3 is TGTGCCCGGGGGACAGGGGGCTCCGAAGCTTTCTTT.

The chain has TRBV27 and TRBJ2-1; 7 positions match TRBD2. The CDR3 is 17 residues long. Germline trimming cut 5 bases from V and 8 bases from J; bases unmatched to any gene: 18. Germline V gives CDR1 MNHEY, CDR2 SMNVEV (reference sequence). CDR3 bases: TGTGCCAGCAGTCCAACTGCCCCGGTGGGGGGGTGGGATGAGCAGTTCTTC. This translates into CASSPTAPVGGWDEQFF.

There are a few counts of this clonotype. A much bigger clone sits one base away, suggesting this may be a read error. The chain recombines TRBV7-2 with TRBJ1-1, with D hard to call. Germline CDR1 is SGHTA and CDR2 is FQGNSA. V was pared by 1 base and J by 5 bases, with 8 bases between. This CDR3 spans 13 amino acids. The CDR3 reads CASSLVARTEAFF. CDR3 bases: TGTGCCAGCAGCTTAGTGGCCAGAACTGAAGCTTTCTTT.

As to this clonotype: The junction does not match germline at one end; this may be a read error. The CDR3 region has the DNA TGTGCCAGCAGTGAGTGGTGGGCAGCTAGCAATCAGCCCCGGCATTTT. It specifies CASSEWWAASNQPRHF. This rearrangement joins TRBV6-1 to TRBJ1-5; D ambiguous. Germline-derived CDR1 and CDR2 are MNHNS and SASEGT. The CDR3 length is 16 residues.

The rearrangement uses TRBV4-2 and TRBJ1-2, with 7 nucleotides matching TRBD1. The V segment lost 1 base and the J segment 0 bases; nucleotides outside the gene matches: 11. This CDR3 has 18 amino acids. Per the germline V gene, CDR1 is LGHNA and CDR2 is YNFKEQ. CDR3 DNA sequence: TGTGCCAGCAGCCAAGGGGACAGCCTCCCCATGGCTAACTATGGCTACACCTTC. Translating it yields CASSQGDSLPMANYGYTF.

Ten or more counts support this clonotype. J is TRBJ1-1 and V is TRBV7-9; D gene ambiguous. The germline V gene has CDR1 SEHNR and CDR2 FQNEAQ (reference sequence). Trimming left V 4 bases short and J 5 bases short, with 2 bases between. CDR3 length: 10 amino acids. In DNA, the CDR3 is TGTGCCAGCAGCTGGACTGAAGCTTTCTTT. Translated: CASSWTEAFF.